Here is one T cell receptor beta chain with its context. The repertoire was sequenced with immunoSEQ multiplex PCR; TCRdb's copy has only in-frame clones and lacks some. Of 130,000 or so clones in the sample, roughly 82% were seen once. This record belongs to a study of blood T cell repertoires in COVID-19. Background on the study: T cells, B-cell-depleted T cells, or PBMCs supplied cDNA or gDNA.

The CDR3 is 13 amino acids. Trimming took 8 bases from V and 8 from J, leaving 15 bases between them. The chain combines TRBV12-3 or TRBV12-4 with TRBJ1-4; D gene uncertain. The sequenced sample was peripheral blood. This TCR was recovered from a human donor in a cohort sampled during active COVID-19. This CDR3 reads CASAPPTREKLFF. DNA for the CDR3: TGTGCCAGCGCCCCACCTACGCGGGAAAAACTGTTTTTT.